This TCR beta chain originates from a study of blood T cells in healthy people across ages. Then a second PCR, running roughly 7 to 11 cycles, was carried out with a sample-barcoded 5' primer and a J-beta primer mix. TCRdb recomputed calls from the 5' RACE reads with MiXCR, one row per CDR3 protein. The profile shows 550,000 to 700,000 distinct CDR3 sequences, 27% of them singletons. As concerns this clonotype: The antigen is not known.

General study results and limits: Diversity was higher, and naive CD4+ cells more numerous, in long-lived donors than in aged donors.

Deletions cut 5 bases from V and 6 bases from J, with 16 bases between. The CDR3 length is 14 residues. The germline CDR1 and CDR2 sequences are MNHEY and SMNVEV (reference sequence). The chain has TRBV27 and TRBJ1-1, with D possibly being TRBD1 (5 bases). The TCR was taken from a woman between 65 and 79 years old in good health. Sequences were obtained from blood. CDR3 coding DNA: TGTGCCAGCAGTGCCCGGACACGGGGCGCTGAAGCTTTCTTT. This codes for CASSARTRGAEAFF.